This passage covers 20 T cell receptor beta chains from one sample sequenced in a study of technical replicates of blood from a few donors. Measured with immunoSEQ multiplex PCR; TCRdb has only the in-frame clones, and not every one. Altogether about 70,000 clones are present, about 94% being singletons, with the ten largest covering under 0.5%. The specimen sequenced was T cells isolated from PBMCs. These receptors were collected from a human donor in good health.

The chain carries TRBV7-8 and TRBJ2-3; possibly TRBD2 for D (6 bases). In germline, CDR1 is SGHVS, CDR2 FQNEAQ. Deletions cut 3 bases from V and 6 bases from J, with 19 bases between. The CDR3 is 16 residues long. The CDR3 here is CASSFRSDSGSDTQYF. The CDR3, as DNA: TGTGCCAGCAGCTTCCGGAGTGATAGCGGAAGCGATACGCAGTATTTT.

The chain employs TRBV9 and TRBJ2-3; the D gene is possibly TRBD2 (5 bases). Germline lookup yields CDR1 SGDLS and CDR2 YYNGEE. The CDR3 is 15 amino acids. V shed 0 bases and J shed 0 bases, with 8 bases lying between them. CDR3 amino acids: CASSVGGMSTDTQYF. The CDR3 nucleotides read TGTGCCAGCAGCGTAGGAGGGATGAGCACAGATACGCAGTATTTT.

As DNA, the CDR3 is TGCAGTGCTAGACTAGCGAGTGAGCAGTTCTTC. Translation: CSARLASEQFF. The rearrangement uses TRBV20-1 and TRBJ2-1, with D possibly being TRBD2 (6 bases). The CDR3 loop spans 11 amino acids. V was pared by 2 bases and J by 9 bases, with 8 bases between. Germline CDR1 is DFQATT and CDR2 is SNEGSKA (reference sequence).

This chain connects TRBV9 to TRBJ2-1; D remains ambiguous. The ends were cut back, 7 bases at V and 0 bases at J, with 11 bases in the middle. The CDR3 is made up of 14 amino acids. Looked up from germline, CDR1 is SGDLS and CDR2 is YYNGEE. CDR3 sequence (DNA): TGTGCCAGCGGTCTCTCGAGCTCCTACAATGAGCAGTTCTTC. Translated: CASGLSSSYNEQFF.

The chain couples TRBV19 to TRBJ2-5; 8 positions agree with TRBD1. The length of the CDR3 is 16 residues. CDR1 is LNHDA and CDR2 is SQIVND in the germline V gene (reference sequence). V dropped 3 bases and J dropped 3; count of bases not matched to a gene: 9. The CDR3 protein is CASSIPGQDVKETQYF. In DNA form, the CDR3 reads TGTGCCAGTAGTATTCCGGGACAGGATGTTAAAGAGACCCAGTACTTC.

The chain is built from TRBV19 and TRBJ2-1, with 10 bases that match TRBD2. The ends lost 5 bases at V and 7 bases at J; junction bases unmatched: 5. The CDR3 covers 14 residues. Germline assignment: CDR1 LNHDA and CDR2 SQIVND (reference sequence). The CDR3 loop reads CASSALAGENEQFF. CDR3 nucleotides: TGTGCCAGTAGTGCCCTAGCGGGAGAAAATGAGCAGTTCTTC.

This chain uses TRBV19 with TRBJ1-1; no clear D. The CDR3 consists of 14 residues. V was shortened by 3 bases and J by 1 base, with 9 bases between the two germline ends. CDR1 and CDR2 from the germline V gene are LNHDA and SQIVND (reference sequence). The CDR3 loop is CASSIYSTNTEAFF. The CDR3, as DNA: TGTGCCAGTAGTATCTACTCAACGAACACTGAAGCTTTCTTT. Full variable domain (remainder filled in from reference TRBV19 and TRBJ1-1): DGGITQSPKYLFRKEGQNVTLSCEQNLNHDAMYWYRQDPGQGLRLIYYSQIVNDFQKGDIAEGYSVSREKKESFPLTVTSAQKNPTAFYLCASSIYSTNTEAFFGQGTRLTVV.

The rearrangement uses TRBV28 and TRBJ1-4; maybe TRBD1 (5 bases). The CDR3 sequence is 17 residues long. The germline gives CDR1 MDHEN, CDR2 SYDVKM. Trimming cost V 6 bases and J 1 base, with 18 bases left between them. CDR3 sequence reads: CASSFLRGGKTNEKLFF. CDR3 nucleotides: TGTGCCAGCAGCTTCCTCCGGGGGGGGAAAACTAATGAAAAACTGTTTTTT.

The chain links TRBV4-3 to TRBJ1-1; D is perhaps TRBD1 (5 bases). Germline V gene lookup returns CDR1 LGHNA and CDR2 YSLEER. There are 15 residues in the CDR3. Trimming shortened V by 0 bases and J by 1 base, and 9 bases separated the two germline ends. CDR3 DNA sequence: TGCGCCAGCAGCCAAGATCCAGGGCCGAACACTGAAGCTTTCTTT. Its protein product is CASSQDPGPNTEAFF.

This clone appeared a single time. The rearrangement links TRBV18 to TRBJ1-1; D unclear. The germline CDR1 and CDR2 sequences are KGHSH and LQKENI. The CDR3 loop spans 13 amino acids. Trimming removed 8 bases from V and 8 bases from J, with 18 bases in between. The CDR3 loop reads CASLVPGMVEAFF. DNA of the CDR3: TGTGCCAGCCTCGTGCCGGGGATGGTGGAAGCTTTCTTT.

This chain connects TRBV18 to TRBJ1-2; 10 bases line up with TRBD1. CDR3 length: 15 amino acids. Germline V gene lookup returns CDR1 KGHSH and CDR2 LQKENI. V lost 3 bases to trimming and J lost 4 bases; unmatched junction nucleotides: 5. The CDR3 region is CASSPTGTGVYGYTF. The CDR3 DNA reads as TGTGCCAGCTCACCGACCGGGACAGGGGTCTATGGCTACACCTTC.

The chain has TRBV20-1 and TRBJ2-7, with unresolved D. With 3 bases removed from V and 3 bases from J, the gap between germline ends came to 6 bases. Germline V CDR1 and CDR2: DFQATT, SNEGSKA (reference sequence). There are 11 residues in the CDR3. DNA of the CDR3: TGCAGTGCTAGCTACTTCTACGAGCAGTACTTC. Translation: CSASYFYEQYF.

The V gene is TRBV19, the J gene TRBJ2-1; D is perhaps TRBD1 (6 bases). The V gene's germline CDR1 is LNHDA and CDR2 SQIVND (reference sequence). The CDR3 runs to 19 residues. With 5 bases removed from V and 4 bases from J, the gap between germline ends came to 27 bases. CDR3: CASSGNRAWAVQRYNEQFF. The CDR3 nucleotides are TGTGCCAGTAGTGGGAACAGGGCTTGGGCTGTACAAAGATACAATGAGCAGTTCTTC.

The chain is built from TRBV28 and TRBJ2-2; 10 bases map to TRBD2. After removal of 5 bases from V and 8 bases from J, the junction contained 5 bases not matched to a gene. Germline V gene data show CDR1 as MDHEN and CDR2 as SYDVKM. This CDR3 comprises 14 residues. This chain's CDR3 is CASSPGLAKGELFF. CDR3 DNA: TGTGCCAGCAGTCCGGGACTAGCGAAGGGGGAGCTGTTTTTT.

This chain joins TRBV5-4 and TRBJ2-3; D is unclear. The CDR3 loop spans 13 amino acids. Trimming stripped 0 bases from V and 6 bases from J, with 8 bases between. Germline CDR1 reads SGHNT; CDR2 reads YYREEE (reference sequence). The CDR3 DNA reads TGTGCCAGCAGCTTGGTCAGTCCGGATACGCAGTATTTT. Amino acids: CASSLVSPDTQYF.

The chain combines TRBV29-1 with TRBJ2-4; 9 bases fit TRBD1. The CDR3 has 13 amino acids. Trimming took 4 bases from V and 6 from J; bases not matched to a gene: 4. Germline-derived CDR1 and CDR2 are SQVTM and ANQGSEA. The CDR3 protein is CSVVTGGANIQYF. The CDR3 nucleotides read TGCAGCGTTGTGACAGGGGGAGCAAACATTCAGTACTTC.

The J gene is TRBJ2-1, the V gene TRBV25-1; the match to TRBD2 covers 11 bases. The CDR3 loop spans 18 amino acids. Germline V gives CDR1 MGHDK, CDR2 SYGVNS. The V gene end was trimmed by 2 bases and the J gene end by 0 bases; junction bases not matched to a gene: 6. The CDR3 region is CASSETSGSPLSYNEQFF. The CDR3 DNA follows: TGTGCCAGCAGTGAAACTAGCGGGAGCCCCCTCTCCTACAATGAGCAGTTCTTC. Full variable domain (remainder filled in from reference TRBV25-1 and TRBJ2-1): EADIYQTPRYLVIGTGKKITLECSQTMGHDKMYWYQQDPGMELHLIHYSYGVNSTEKGDLSSESTVSRIRTEHFPLTLESARPSHTSQYLCASSETSGSPLSYNEQFFGPGTRLTVL.

The CDR3 spells CASSIDSSTDTQYF. Written as DNA, the CDR3 is TGTGCCAGTAGTATAGATTCTAGCACAGATACGCAGTATTTT. The chain couples TRBV19 to TRBJ2-3; no definite D call. V was clipped by 0 bases and J by 0 bases, with 4 bases between them. Per germline, CDR1 LNHDA and CDR2 SQIVND (reference sequence). This CDR3 has 14 amino acids.

The chain employs TRBV5-4 and TRBJ2-2, with 11 positions matching TRBD1. The trim removed 3 bases at V and 4 bases at J, leaving 2 bases unmatched. The germline V gene encodes CDR1 SGHNT and CDR2 YYREEE (reference sequence). This CDR3 has 15 amino acids. The CDR3 region is CASSWGTGGTGELFF. DNA for the CDR3: TGTGCCAGCAGCTGGGGGACAGGGGGCACCGGGGAGCTGTTTTTT.

This chain links TRBV5-1 with TRBJ2-1; 7 positions match TRBD2. The CDR3 covers 13 residues. V was pared by 7 bases and J by 10 bases, with 11 bases of the junction left unmatched. Per the germline V gene, CDR1 is SGHRS and CDR2 is YFSETQ. The CDR3 sequence is CASATSETGEQFF. CDR3 sequence (DNA): TGCGCCAGCGCCACTAGCGAGACGGGAGAGCAGTTCTTC.